The entry that follows covers one T cell receptor (beta chain) sequence. Its antigen is still unknown. No much larger clonotype is one base removed from it; base qualities were not supplied. The entry originates in a study of chemoradiotherapy in HPV16-positive cancers (dated 2022 in TCRdb). For context, the study as a whole: Candidate HPV-specific T-cell clones and common TCR motifs were defined through functional T-cell assays on cells from a couple of HPV16-positive patients. The study asked whether T-cell immunity to the HPV oncoproteins E6 and E7 changes during chemoradiotherapy and whether this immunity affects survival. The candidate HPV-specific TCRs and motifs were subsequently tracked in TCR repertoires obtained from approximately 86 patients with HPV-related cancers.

The investigation overall reported the following: In HPV16-positive patients, expansion of HPV-responsive T cells during chemoradiotherapy was found to be associated with improved recurrence-free survival. Expansion of candidate HPV-specific clones and E7-related TCR motifs was observed in the tumor microenvironment during treatment, whereas no such expansion was observed for non-HPV-specific T cells. The functional definition of HPV-specific T cells came from only a couple of HPV16-positive patients, and the survival association was reported for HPV16-positive patients.

Repertoires were sampled multiple times during chemoradiotherapy, which allowed clonal expansion in the tumor microenvironment to be followed. The library was built by means of the immunoSEQ multiplex PCR assay. TCRdb re-hosts the immuneACCESS table, in-frame sequences only. Its copies lack some clones; in the studies checked, an unresolved V gene accounts for under half of them, and the cause for the rest is not known. This sample comprises around 25,000 clones, 90% to 95% of them detected only once. Together, the top ten hold over 20% of the sample. Trimming at the junction amounts to 0 bases on V and 8 bases on J, and the germline ends lie 12 bases apart. CDR1 is given as SGHRS and CDR2 as YFSETQ, both from the germline V gene. The CDR3, cysteine through phenylalanine, is 14 amino acids long. Just the 42-base CDR3 DNA is kept, in frame starting at base 1.

The clonotype originates from a human donor with HPV-associated anogenital cancer. The chain is assembled from TRBV5-1 and TRBJ2-1; no D gene call is confident. The specimen was blood, collected from a patient who underwent chemoradiotherapy. Here is the DNA: TGCGCCAGCAGCTTGGGGTGGGCCAACCATGAGCAGTTCTTC. Translated, it reads CASSLGWANHEQFF.